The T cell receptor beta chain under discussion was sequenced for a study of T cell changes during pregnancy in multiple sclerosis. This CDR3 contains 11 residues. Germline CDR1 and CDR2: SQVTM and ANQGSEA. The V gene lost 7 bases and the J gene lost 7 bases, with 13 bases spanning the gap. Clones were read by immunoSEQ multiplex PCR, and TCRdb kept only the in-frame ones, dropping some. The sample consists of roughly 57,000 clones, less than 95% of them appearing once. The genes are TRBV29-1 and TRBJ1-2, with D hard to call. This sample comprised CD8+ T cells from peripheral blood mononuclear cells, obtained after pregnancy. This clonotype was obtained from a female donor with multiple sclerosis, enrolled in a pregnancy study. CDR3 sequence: CSADVAGGYTF. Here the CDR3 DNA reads TGCAGCGCCGACGTTGCGGGTGGCTACACCTTC.